The sequence of this TCR beta chain was determined in a study of T cells in Graves' hyperthyroidism and ophthalmopathy. Study in general: Blood from the periphery was taken at initial diagnosis, before any treatment. The study's findings and limits: The majority of expanded thyroid clonotypes above 0.001 also appeared in blood.

Germline loops: CDR1 DFQATT, CDR2 SNEGSKA (reference sequence). There are 13 residues in the CDR3. V was clipped by 2 bases and J by 0 bases, with 8 bases between them. This clonotype was recorded at least ten times. As yet, its antigen is unknown. Amplification yielded TCR beta CDR3 regions, with RNA transcripts as the source. Using the HTBI primer set, a first-round RT-PCR was run on the TCR CDR3. TCRdb analysed the multiplex PCR reads with MiXCR anew, one entry per CDR3 protein. The sample lists approximately 640,000 distinct CDR3 sequences; roughly 16% were seen once. The source is a woman aged 25 to 39 with Graves' hyperthyroidism. The specimen was blood. The rearrangement joins TRBV20-1 to TRBJ2-7; no clear D gene. The CDR3 loop reads CSARHSNSYEQYF. The CDR3 bases are TGCAGTGCTAGACACTCCAACTCCTACGAGCAGTACTTC.